This TCR beta chain came from a study of shared clonotypes between healthy human individuals. Assay used: immunoSEQ multiplex PCR; TCRdb lists only in-frame clones, some missing. The table includes more than 2 million clones, 95% detected once. Study outcomes and limitations: Richness estimates generally favored naive over memory subsets.

Note on this clone: Its specificity is unknown.

Trimming removed 4 bases from V and 6 bases from J, with 20 bases in between. The CDR3 is 15 residues long. In germline, CDR1 is SGHRS, CDR2 YFSETQ. V usage is TRBV5-1 and J usage is TRBJ2-7; tentatively, D is TRBD1 (6 bases). Sequenced input: naive CD4+ T cells sorted from blood. The subset is: CD45RA+ positively selected. The receptor's source is a man aged 18-30 years in good health. The CDR3, as DNA: TGCGCCAGCAGCCGAAGATCCGGGACAACCGTCGAGCAGTACTTC. Translation gives CASSRRSGTTVEQYF.